Listed here are 20 T cell receptor beta chains from one sample, sequenced in a study of response to subunit inactivated influenza vaccine. TCRdb re-called the RT-PCR reads through MiXCR, storing one row per CDR3 protein. The sample carries about 520,000 distinct CDR3 sequences, roughly 9.7% recorded once. Specimen: PBMCs from blood, collected roughly 6 weeks after vaccination. Receptors were obtained from a man in his forties or fifties who received an inactivated influenza vaccine.

The chain links TRBV7-8 to TRBJ1-2; perhaps TRBD1 as D (6 bases). The CDR3 has 14 amino acids. CDR1 and CDR2 from the germline V gene are SGHVS and FQNEAQ. V was cut by 3 bases and J by 4 bases, with 12 bases left in between. CDR3 amino acids: CASSFYTGPYGYTF. In nucleotides, the CDR3 is TGTGCCAGCAGCTTTTACACAGGGCCCTATGGCTACACCTTC.

The CDR3 region is CASSLADRRHYEQYF. CDR3 nucleotides: TGCGCCAGCAGCTTGGCGGACAGACGACACTACGAGCAGTACTTC. The V and J genes are TRBV5-1 and TRBJ2-7, with a weak D call TRBD1 (6 bases). CDR3 length equals 15 residues. V was trimmed by 0 bases and J by 3 bases, leaving 13 bases between them. CDR1 SGHRS and CDR2 YFSETQ come from the germline V gene.

This clonotype has a count of ten or more. J is TRBJ1-3 and V is TRBV7-9; 9 positions match TRBD1. Trimming took 5 bases from V and 0 from J; bases not matched to a gene: 5. The CDR3 totals 16 residues. Looked up from germline, CDR1 is SEHNR and CDR2 is FQNEAQ (reference sequence). In nucleotides, the CDR3 is TGTGCCAGCAGCCATACAGGGGGCCTCTCTGGAAACACCATATATTTT. Amino acid sequence: CASSHTGGLSGNTIYF.

J is TRBJ2-2 and V is TRBV7-9; TRBD2 agrees at 11 bases. Per germline, CDR1 SEHNR and CDR2 FQNEAQ (reference sequence). The J segment lost 5 bases and the V segment lost 7 bases, leaving 9 bases of the junction unmatched. CDR3 length equals 16 residues. CDR3 residues: CASTSKLAGETGELFF. The CDR3 DNA sequence: TGTGCCAGCACCTCGAAACTAGCGGGGGAGACCGGGGAGCTGTTTTTT.

This clonotype has just a few counts. The chain recombines TRBV29-1 with TRBJ2-7; 7 bases align to TRBD2. Germline CDR1 and CDR2: SQVTM and ANQGSEA. The CDR3 totals 14 residues. Losses at the gene ends were 2 bases for V and 0 bases for J; bases not matched to a gene: 4. CDR3 DNA sequence: TGCAGCGTTGAATTCCCGGGAGGCTCCTACGAGCAGTACTTC. As protein: CSVEFPGGSYEQYF.

This clonotype showed up just a few times. The chain has TRBV5-5 and TRBJ2-3; unclear D gene. Per the germline V gene, CDR1 is SGHKS and CDR2 is YYEKEE (reference sequence). CDR3 length: 15 residues. Trimming cost V 2 bases and J 2 bases, with 12 bases left between them. Here the CDR3 reads CASSFVDLFTDTQYF. The CDR3 region has the DNA TGTGCCAGCAGCTTTGTGGATCTTTTCACAGATACGCAGTATTTT.

This clonotype was counted at least ten times. This chain connects TRBV5-5 to TRBJ1-1, with D uncertain. The V gene lost 5 bases and the J gene lost 4 bases, with 15 bases spanning the gap. This CDR3 region has 14 residues. Germline V gene data show CDR1 as SGHKS and CDR2 as YYEKEE (reference sequence). The CDR3 here is CASRPGLGSTEAFF. The DNA for the CDR3 is TGTGCCAGCAGGCCGGGGTTGGGGTCCACTGAAGCTTTCTTT.

This clonotype was observed a few times. The chain couples TRBV6-2 or TRBV6-3 to TRBJ2-1; tentative D call: TRBD2 (5 bases). CDR1 MNHEY and CDR2 SVGEGT come from the germline V gene. This CDR3 is built from 13 residues. The V end was cut by 6 bases, the J end by 6 bases, with 12 bases between. The CDR3 DNA reads as TGTGCCAGCAGCCCGGACTGGATCAATGAGCAGTTCTTC. It is translated as CASSPDWINEQFF.

The chain is built from TRBV20-1 and TRBJ2-3, with a weak D call TRBD2 (5 bases). Per germline, CDR1 DFQATT and CDR2 SNEGSKA (reference sequence). This CDR3 has 11 residues. Deletions cut 8 bases from V and 0 bases from J, with 6 bases between. CDR3 sequence reads: CSSGSTDTQYF. Here the CDR3 DNA reads TGCAGTAGCGGTAGCACAGATACGCAGTATTTT.

At least ten counts were recorded for this clonotype. The chain couples TRBV15 to TRBJ1-5; D remains unclear. This CDR3 spans 17 amino acids. CDR1 and CDR2 from the germline V gene are LNHNV and YYDKDF (reference sequence). The V gene lost 4 bases and the J gene lost 1 base, with 17 bases spanning the gap. The CDR3 bases are TGTGCCACCAGCAACCAAGTCAGTGCGTTGAGCAATCAGCCCCAGCATTTT. Its protein product is CATSNQVSALSNQPQHF. Full variable domain (remainder filled in from reference TRBV15 and TRBJ1-5): DAMVIQNPRYQVTQFGKPVTLSCSQTLNHNVMYWYQQKSSQAPKLLFHYYDKDFNNEADTPDNFQSRRPNTSFCFLDIRSPGLGDTAMYLCATSNQVSALSNQPQHFGDGTRLSIL.

There are a few counts of this clonotype. V is TRBV5-1 and J is TRBJ1-2, with 10 bases fitting TRBD1. Germline-derived CDR1 and CDR2 are SGHRS and YFSETQ. The CDR3 totals 19 residues. V shed 3 bases, J shed 4 bases, and the junction held 18 bases outside the gene matches. The DNA for the CDR3 is TGCGCCAGCAGCTCGACCGGGACAGGGGTTGGCGGACCCACCTATGGCTACACCTTC. The encoded protein is CASSSTGTGVGGPTYGYTF.

This clonotype has a count of ten or more. V gene TRBV20-1 combines with J gene TRBJ2-7; D unresolved. The germline V gene encodes CDR1 DFQATT and CDR2 SNEGSKA (reference sequence). CDR3 length: 16 residues. V was shortened by 6 bases and J by 3 bases, with 24 bases between the two germline ends. CDR3 sequence: CSAPKWARILDYEQYF. The CDR3 nucleotides are TGCAGTGCCCCAAAATGGGCGAGGATTTTAGACTACGAGCAGTACTTC.

The rearrangement joins TRBV12-3 or TRBV12-4 to TRBJ2-5; perhaps TRBD1 as D (6 bases). Trimming cost V 7 bases and J 2 bases, with 17 bases left between them. This CDR3 comprises 15 residues. The CDR3 loop reads CASTTPGGGQETQYF. The CDR3 nucleotides are TGTGCCAGCACCACGCCTGGGGGCGGACAAGAGACCCAGTACTTC.

The V call is TRBV9, the J call TRBJ2-3; TRBD2 matches 10 bases. V lost 0 bases and J lost 3; bases outside the gene matches: 10. The germline gives CDR1 SGDLS, CDR2 YYNGEE. CDR3 length equals 18 residues. The CDR3 protein is CASSVGLSSGSSTDTQYF. CDR3 DNA sequence: TGTGCCAGCAGCGTAGGATTGTCTAGCGGGAGTAGTACAGATACGCAGTATTTT.

This clonotype was seen more than once but under ten times. The gene calls are TRBV12-3 or TRBV12-4 and TRBJ1-6; D uncertain. The V end was cut by 5 bases, the J end by 5 bases, with 13 bases between. CDR3 size: 15 residues. The CDR3 DNA follows: TGTGCCAGCAGTCCCGGACGGGTAGATAATTCACCCCTCCACTTT. It specifies CASSPGRVDNSPLHF.

This clonotype was picked up many times. The chain links TRBV7-9 to TRBJ2-7; D is perhaps TRBD1 (6 bases). V was shortened by 0 bases and J by 1 base, with 10 bases between the two germline ends. The CDR3 length is 15 residues. Germline V CDR1 and CDR2: SEHNR, FQNEAQ (reference sequence). CDR3 coding DNA: TGTGCCAGCAGCTTAGCTACAGGGCCTTCCTACGAGCAGTACTTC. This codes for CASSLATGPSYEQYF.

This clonotype was observed at least ten times. The chain uses TRBV28 and TRBJ2-7; D is uncertain. V was pared by 6 bases and J by 3 bases, with 12 bases between. Germline-derived CDR1 and CDR2 are MDHEN and SYDVKM. The CDR3 sequence is 13 residues long. For the CDR3, the DNA is TGTGCCAGCAGCCCGGACGGAAGCTACGAGCAGTACTTC. The encoded protein is CASSPDGSYEQYF.

CDR3 nucleotides: TGCAGTGCTAGAGAGGGTTTCGAGTCAGATACGCAGTATTTT. It translates to CSAREGFESDTQYF. V is TRBV20-1 and J is TRBJ2-3, with D unresolved. Between the trimmed V and J ends, which lost 0 bases and 4 bases, there was a span of 11 bases. The germline gives CDR1 DFQATT, CDR2 SNEGSKA (reference sequence). The CDR3 has 14 residues.

This chain joins TRBV20-1 and TRBJ2-3; 8 bases line up with TRBD1. CDR1 DFQATT and CDR2 SNEGSKA come from the germline V gene (reference sequence). The CDR3 has 16 amino acids. V lost 3 bases to trimming and J lost 1 base; unmatched junction nucleotides: 9. CDR3 in amino acids: CSARPPQGARTDTQYF. Here the CDR3 DNA reads TGCAGTGCTAGGCCACCCCAGGGGGCCCGCACAGATACGCAGTATTTT.

This clonotype was observed a few times. The chain has TRBV28 and TRBJ2-7, with 12 bases fitting TRBD2. Germline CDR1 reads MDHEN; CDR2 reads SYDVKM. The CDR3 has 17 amino acids. J was trimmed by 4 bases and V by 1 base; bases with no gene match: 8. In nucleotides, the CDR3 is TGTGCCAGCAGTTTATTAACTAGCGGGAGGCCAATTTACGAGCAGTACTTC. Translating gives CASSLLTSGRPIYEQYF. The full variable domain, its missing parts supplied by reference TRBV28 and TRBJ2-7, is DVKVTQSSRYLVKRTGEKVFLECVQDMDHENMFWYRQDPGLGLRLIYFSYDVKMKEKGDIPEGYSVSREKKERFSLILESASTNQTSMYLCASSLLTSGRPIYEQYFGPGTRLTVT.